This T cell receptor beta chain was captured by sequencing in a study of T cell clonality in common variable immunodeficiency. Produced via immunoSEQ multiplex PCR; TCRdb's table is partial and in-frame only. Singletons are absent from the sample, which has roughly 58,000 clones. Trimming removed 0 bases at V and 0 bases at J, with 9 bases between. This CDR3 comprises 16 residues. Germline V gives CDR1 WNHNN, CDR2 SYGVQD (reference sequence). At least ten counts were recorded for this clone. The read finishes 3 residues shy of the CDR3 end, and the germline J gene is used to complete it. The sequencing input was peripheral blood mononuclear cells. The chain employs TRBV10-1 and TRBJ2-1; maybe TRBD1 (7 bases). The receptor comes from a person aged 18 to 75 in good health. CDR3 DNA (partial): TGCGCCAGCAGTGAGTCCCAGGGGGGCTCCTACAATGAG. Encoded protein: CASSESQGGSYNE. The entire CDR3 protein reads CASSESQGGSYNEQFF.